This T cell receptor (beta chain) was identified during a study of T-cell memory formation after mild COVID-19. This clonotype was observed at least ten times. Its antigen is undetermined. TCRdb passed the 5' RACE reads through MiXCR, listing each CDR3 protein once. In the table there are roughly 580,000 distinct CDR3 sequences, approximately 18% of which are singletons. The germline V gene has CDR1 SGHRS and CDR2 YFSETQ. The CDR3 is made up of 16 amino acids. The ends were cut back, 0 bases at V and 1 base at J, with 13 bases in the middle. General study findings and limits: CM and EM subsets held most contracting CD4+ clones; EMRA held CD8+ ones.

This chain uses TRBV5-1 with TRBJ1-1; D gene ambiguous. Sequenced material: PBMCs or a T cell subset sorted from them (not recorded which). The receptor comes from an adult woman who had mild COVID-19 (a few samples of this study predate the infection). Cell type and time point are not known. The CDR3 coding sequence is TGCGCCAGCAGCTTGGATTCGGCCAGCGGGAACACTGAAGCTTTCTTT. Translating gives CASSLDSASGNTEAFF. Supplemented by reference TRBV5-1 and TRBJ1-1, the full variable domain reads KAGVTQTPRYLIKTRGQQVTLSCSPISGHRSVSWYQQTPGQGLQFLFEYFSETQRNKGNFPGRFSGRQFSNSRSEMNVSTLELGDSALYLCASSLDSASGNTEAFFGQGTRLTVV.